This T cell receptor (beta chain) derives from a study of T cells in narcolepsy. Overall study findings and caveats: Blood of same and different patients, but not healthy controls, reportedly held recurring autoreactive clonotypes.

About this clone itself: Its antigen is as yet unknown.

Profiling relied on immunoSEQ multiplex PCR, and the TCRdb table lists in-frame clones only, not all of them. This sample yields tens of thousands of clones, of which roughly 80% are seen a single time; over 1% belongs to the top ten. Germline CDR1 MNHEY, CDR2 SMNVEV (reference sequence). V shed 2 bases and J 14 bases; nucleotides not matched to a gene: 15. The CDR3 spans 16 residues. The chain carries TRBV27 and TRBJ1-2; the match to TRBD1 covers 12 bases. The sequenced sample was CD45RA- memory CD4+ T cells from PBMCs. The clonotype comes from a human donor with narcolepsy. In nucleotides, the CDR3 is TGTGCCAGCAGTTTAGGGACAGGGGGCCCTCCGGCGCAGTTTACCTTC. It translates to CASSLGTGGPPAQFTF.